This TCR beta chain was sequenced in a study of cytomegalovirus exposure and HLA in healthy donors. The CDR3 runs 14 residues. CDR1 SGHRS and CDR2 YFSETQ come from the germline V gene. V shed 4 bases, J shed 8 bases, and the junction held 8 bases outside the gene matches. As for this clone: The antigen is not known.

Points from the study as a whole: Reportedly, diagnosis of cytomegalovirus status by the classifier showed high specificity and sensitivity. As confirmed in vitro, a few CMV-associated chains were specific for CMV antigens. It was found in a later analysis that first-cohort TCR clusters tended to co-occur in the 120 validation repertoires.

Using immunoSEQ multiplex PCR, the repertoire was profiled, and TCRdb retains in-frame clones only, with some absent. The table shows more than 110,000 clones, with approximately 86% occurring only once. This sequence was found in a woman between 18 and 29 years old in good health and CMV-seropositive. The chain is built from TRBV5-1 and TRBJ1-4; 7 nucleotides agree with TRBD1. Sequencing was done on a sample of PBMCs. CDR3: CASSQHRGWEKLFF. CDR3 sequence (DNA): TGCGCCAGCAGCCAACACAGGGGTTGGGAAAAACTGTTTTTT.